Listed below are T cell receptor beta chains from one sample, sequenced in a study of a mutant IDH1 vaccine in newly diagnosed glioma. Method: immunoSEQ multiplex PCR; TCRdb's copy keeps in-frame clones and lacks some. There are approximately 88,000 clones in the sample; 80% occur only once, and roughly 7% lies in the top ten. Specimen: PBMCs, collected from a glioma patient treated with radiotherapy, temozolomide or both. These TCRs come from a man aged 40-55 years with glioma. CDR3s include the opening cysteine and the closing phenylalanine or tryptophan. The order of the fields is V gene, CDR3 protein.

>TRBV9
CASTRTGSSYEQYF
>TRBV7-2
CASSPSGRALETQYF
>TRBV23-1
CASSQRGKPYEQYF
>TRBV4-2
CASSPTPDRVAEAFF
>TRBV19
CASSIRTSGNTDTQYF
>TRBV5-1
CASSLRGGNSPLHF
>TRBV4-1
CASSQDTGYYGYTF
>TRBV11-3
CASSGSGRGETQYF
>TRBV5-5
CASSWAWVGGYEQYF
>TRBV20-1
CSARLDEAFF
>TRBV27
CASSWGWGQGSETQYF
>TRBV6-5
CASSLVDRGNSPLHF
>TRBV19
CASSPGVAGGWNIQYF
>TRBV7-2
CASSRGRTNTEAFF
>TRBV7-2
CASSLGQGYNEQFF
>TRBV18
CASSSGTGMDSNQPQHF
>TRBV29-1
CSATTDSYEQYF